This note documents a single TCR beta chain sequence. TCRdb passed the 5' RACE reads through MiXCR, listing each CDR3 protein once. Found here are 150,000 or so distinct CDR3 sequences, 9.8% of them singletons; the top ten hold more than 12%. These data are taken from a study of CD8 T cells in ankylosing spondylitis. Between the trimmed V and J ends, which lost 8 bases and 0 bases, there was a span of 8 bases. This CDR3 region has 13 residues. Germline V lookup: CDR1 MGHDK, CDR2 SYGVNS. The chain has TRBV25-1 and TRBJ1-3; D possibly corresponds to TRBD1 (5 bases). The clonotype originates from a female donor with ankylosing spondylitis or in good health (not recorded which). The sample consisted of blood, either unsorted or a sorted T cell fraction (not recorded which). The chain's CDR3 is CASRDFSGNTIYF. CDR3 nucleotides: TGTGCCAGCCGGGACTTCTCTGGAAACACCATATATTTT.